This is a list of T cell receptor beta chains from one sample in a study of cytomegalovirus exposure and HLA in healthy donors. Only in-frame clones appear in the TCRdb table, and some are missing; sequencing was by immunoSEQ multiplex PCR. The sample lists fewer than 200,000 clones, around 79% occurring once. The sample comprised PBMCs. The receptors shown here come from a female donor in good health and CMV-seronegative. Each CDR3 is given with its conserved first and last residue.

>TRBJ1-2|TRBV30
CAWSPGNYGYTF
>TRBJ2-5|TRBV7-2
CASKDRGEGQETQYF
>TRBJ2-7|TRBV18
CASSSSREGSYEQYF
>TRBJ2-2|TRBV11-3
CASRRENTGELFF
>TRBJ1-2|TRBV28
CASSFDRYGYTF
>TRBJ2-2|TRBV1
CTWLVLAGHTGELFF
>TRBJ1-4|TRBV6-1
CASSEGKGQGSYPGEKLFF
>TRBJ2-3|TRBV7-9
CASCSTGDTQYF
>TRBJ1-1|TRBV19
CASSIIPGVREAFF
>TRBJ2-7|TRBV5-4
CASSPIPGQGSYEQYF
>TRBJ1-6|TRBV6-5
CASSYSRGSNSPLHF